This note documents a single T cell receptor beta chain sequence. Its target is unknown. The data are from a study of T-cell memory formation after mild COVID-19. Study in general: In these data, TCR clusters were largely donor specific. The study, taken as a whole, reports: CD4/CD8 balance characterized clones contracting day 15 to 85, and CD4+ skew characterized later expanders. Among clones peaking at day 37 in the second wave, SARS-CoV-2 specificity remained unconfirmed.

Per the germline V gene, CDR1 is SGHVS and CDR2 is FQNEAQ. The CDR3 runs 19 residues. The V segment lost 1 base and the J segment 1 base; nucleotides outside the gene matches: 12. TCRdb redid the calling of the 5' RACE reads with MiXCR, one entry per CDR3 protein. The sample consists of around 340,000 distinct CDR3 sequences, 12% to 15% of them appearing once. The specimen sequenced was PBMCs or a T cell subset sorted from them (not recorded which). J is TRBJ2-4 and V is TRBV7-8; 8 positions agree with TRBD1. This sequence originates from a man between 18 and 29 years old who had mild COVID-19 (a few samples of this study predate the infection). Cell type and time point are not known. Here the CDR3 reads CASSLGFLTRQGAKNIQYF. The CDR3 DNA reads TGTGCCAGCAGCTTAGGATTTCTGACGCGACAGGGGGCCAAAAACATTCAGTACTTC. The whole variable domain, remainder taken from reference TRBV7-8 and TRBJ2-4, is GAGVSQSPRYKVAKRGQDVALRCDPISGHVSLFWYQQALGQGPEFLTYFQNEAQLDKSGLPSDRFFAERPEGSVSTLKIQRTQQEDSAVYLCASSLGFLTRQGAKNIQYFGAGTRLSVL.